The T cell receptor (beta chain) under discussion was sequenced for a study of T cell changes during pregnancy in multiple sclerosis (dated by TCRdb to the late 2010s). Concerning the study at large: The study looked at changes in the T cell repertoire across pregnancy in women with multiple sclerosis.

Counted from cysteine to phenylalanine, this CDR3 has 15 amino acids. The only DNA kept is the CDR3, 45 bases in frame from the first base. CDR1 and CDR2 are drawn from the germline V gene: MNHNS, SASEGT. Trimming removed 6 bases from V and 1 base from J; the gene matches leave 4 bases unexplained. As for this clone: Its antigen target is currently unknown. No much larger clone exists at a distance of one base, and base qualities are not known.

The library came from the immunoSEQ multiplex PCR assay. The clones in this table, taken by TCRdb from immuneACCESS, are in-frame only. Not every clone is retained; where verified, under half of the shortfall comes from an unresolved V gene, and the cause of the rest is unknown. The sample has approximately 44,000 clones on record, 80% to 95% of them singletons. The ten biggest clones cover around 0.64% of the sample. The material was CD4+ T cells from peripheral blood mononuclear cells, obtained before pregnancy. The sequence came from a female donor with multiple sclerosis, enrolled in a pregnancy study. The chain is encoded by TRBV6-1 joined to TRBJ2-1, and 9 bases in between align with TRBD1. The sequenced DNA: TGTGCCAGCAGGACAGGGACAGGGTCCTACAATGAGCAGTTCTTC. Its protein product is CASRTGTGSYNEQFF.